The 6 T cell receptor beta chains below all came from one sample that was sequenced in a study of shared clonotypes between healthy human individuals. Repertoires were generated with immunoSEQ multiplex PCR, while TCRdb's copy carries only in-frame clones and drops some. The table lists 1.6 million or so clones, less than 99% of them singletons. Sequences were obtained from naive CD4+ T cells sorted from blood. This sample's subset: CD45RA+ positively selected. The receptor set was obtained from a man aged 25 to 40 in good health.

The gene calls are TRBV9 and TRBJ2-1, with TRBD2 matching over 8 bases. After removal of 4 bases from V and 5 bases from J, the junction contained 8 bases not matched to a gene. This CDR3 has 15 amino acids. Germline V gene data show CDR1 as SGDLS and CDR2 as YYNGEE. CDR3 in amino acids: CASSLGTRSDNEQFF. The CDR3 region has the DNA TGTGCCAGCAGCCTAGGGACTAGGTCCGACAATGAGCAGTTCTTC.

The rearrangement uses TRBV7-9 and TRBJ2-7; D possibly corresponds to TRBD2 (5 bases). CDR1 and CDR2 (germline): SEHNR, FQNEAQ (reference sequence). Trimming took off 7 bases at V and 5 bases at J, with 24 bases between the two ends. CDR3 size: 16 residues. The CDR3 protein is CASIDANGIWRDEQYF. The CDR3 DNA reads as TGTGCCAGCATCGATGCGAACGGCATCTGGCGGGACGAGCAGTACTTC.

This rearrangement joins TRBV7-2 to TRBJ2-7; D is undetermined. Trimming stripped 3 bases from V and 9 bases from J, with 12 bases between. CDR3 size: 12 residues. Looked up from germline, CDR1 is SGHTA and CDR2 is FQGNSA. The CDR3 region is CASSLDGPVQYF. Written as DNA, the CDR3 is TGTGCCAGCAGCTTGGACGGCCCTGTGCAGTACTTC.

This chain joins TRBV29-1 and TRBJ1-2; TRBD1 aligns across 8 bases. CDR1 and CDR2 from the germline V gene are SQVTM and ANQGSEA. V dropped 7 bases and J dropped 7; count of bases not matched to a gene: 14. The CDR3 runs to 14 residues. The CDR3 sequence: CSALRTGRFAGYTF. Written as DNA, the CDR3 is TGCAGCGCCCTCAGGACAGGGAGATTCGCTGGCTACACCTTC.

The gene calls are TRBV28 and TRBJ2-1; D may be TRBD2 (6 bases). The CDR3 loop spans 15 amino acids. Deletions cut 6 bases from V and 9 bases from J, with 21 bases between. CDR1 and CDR2 from the germline V gene are MDHEN and SYDVKM. The CDR3 region is CASRTGGGKYSEQFF. In nucleotides, the CDR3 is TGTGCCAGCAGGACCGGCGGCGGGAAATATAGTGAGCAGTTCTTC.

The V gene is TRBV6-1, the J gene TRBJ2-1, with D perhaps matching TRBD1 (5 bases). The CDR3 has 11 amino acids. The germline gives CDR1 MNHNS, CDR2 SASEGT. V lost 7 bases and J 7 bases, leaving 8 bases between the germline ends. The CDR3 loop reads CASKGANEQFF. In DNA, the CDR3 is TGTGCCAGCAAAGGGGCGAATGAGCAGTTCTTC.